A selection of T cell receptor beta chains follows, all from one sample in a study of PD-1 blockade in classical Hodgkin lymphoma. The table came from immunoSEQ multiplex PCR; TCRdb's copy has only in-frame clones and leaves some out. The data contain about 30,000 clones, more than 85% of them singletons. The sample in question was CD4+ T cells from blood, obtained before the fourth cycle of nivolumab. The receptor set was obtained from a human donor with classical Hodgkin lymphoma. CDR3s include the opening cysteine and the closing phenylalanine or tryptophan. Each record gives: J gene, V gene, clone size, D gene, CDR3 protein, CDR3 DNA. D genes are given only for firm matches. Only part of the rows carry a size: once, few, many, or a class if the clone is expanded.

TRBJ2-3 | TRBV4-2 | . | . | CASSQDLVRASTDTQYF | TGTGCCAGCAGCCAAGACCTAGTGAGGGCTAGCACAGATACGCAGTATTTT
TRBJ1-1 | TRBV18 | . | . | CASTPTTGDTEAFF | TGTGCCAGCACACCCACAACCGGGGACACTGAAGCTTTCTTT
TRBJ2-5 | TRBV11-3 | . | . | CASSLGYQETQYF | TGTGCCAGCAGCTTGGGGTACCAAGAGACCCAGTACTTC
TRBJ2-2 | TRBV5-4 | . | . | CASSLAGLRGTGELFF | TGTGCCAGCAGCTTGGCGGGACTCCGGGGCACCGGGGAGCTGTTTTTT
TRBJ2-2 | TRBV6-4 | . | TRBD1 | CASSDSRGQFNAGELFF | TGTGCCAGCAGTGACTCAAGGGGGCAGTTTAACGCCGGGGAGCTGTTTTTT
TRBJ2-2 | TRBV7-8 | . | . | CASSLGSWVDGELFF | TGTGCCAGCAGCTTAGGGTCGTGGGTTGACGGGGAGCTGTTTTTT
TRBJ2-7 | TRBV19 | . | TRBD1 | CASSIVGTGPYEQYF | TGTGCCAGTAGTATCGTCGGGACAGGTCCCTACGAGCAGTACTTC
TRBJ2-5 | TRBV9 | . | TRBD2 | CASSPQTGLAGAETQYF | TGTGCCAGCAGCCCCCAGACGGGACTAGCGGGAGCAGAGACCCAGTACTTC
TRBJ2-1 | TRBV15 | . | TRBD2 | CATSSYDPGTSGGNEQFF | TGTGCCACCAGCAGCTACGATCCCGGGACTAGCGGGGGGAATGAGCAGTTCTTC
TRBJ2-7 | TRBV7-9 | . | TRBD2 | CASSFSGGADEQYF | TGTGCCAGCAGCTTTAGCGGGGGGGCCGACGAGCAGTACTTC
TRBJ2-3 | TRBV4-1 | few | TRBD2 | CASSQRRTSADTQYF | TGCGCCAGCAGCCAACGAAGGACTAGCGCAGATACGCAGTATTTT
TRBJ1-4 | TRBV6-6 | once | . | CASRNTKLFF | TGTGCCAGCAGAAACACAAAACTGTTTTTT
TRBJ2-5 | TRBV5-4 | . | TRBD2 | CASSLGGTSFQETQYF | TGTGCCAGCAGCTTGGGAGGGACTAGCTTCCAAGAGACCCAGTACTTC
TRBJ2-4 | TRBV5-1 | . | . | CASSQDSPGGNIQYF | TGCGCCAGCAGCCAGGACAGCCCAGGTGGGAACATTCAGTACTTC
TRBJ2-1 | TRBV9 | . | TRBD2 | CASSPGLAGYNEQFF | TGTGCCAGCAGCCCGGGGCTAGCGGGGTACAATGAGCAGTTCTTC
TRBJ2-1 | TRBV7-9 | few | . | CASAPRGPYEQFF | TGTGCCAGCGCCCCTAGAGGGCCTTATGAGCAGTTCTTC
TRBJ2-5 | TRBV21-1 | . | . | CASSPRTSVKETQYF | TGTGCCAGCAGCCCACGAACTAGCGTCAAAGAGACCCAGTACTTC
TRBJ1-6 | TRBV6-5 | . | . | CATMGGHGSPLHF | TGTGCCACCATGGGCGGGCATGGGTCACCCCTCCACTTT
TRBJ2-7 | TRBV25-1 | . | TRBD1 | CASGDSSYEQYF | TGTGCCAGCGGGGACAGCTCCTACGAGCAGTACTTC
TRBJ2-7 | TRBV5-1 | . | TRBD1 | CASSSWTGVSYEQYF | TGCGCCAGCAGCTCCTGGACAGGGGTATCCTACGAGCAGTACTTC
TRBJ1-1 | TRBV7-9 | . | . | CASSLGRGAFF | TGTGCCAGCAGCTTGGGACGTGGAGCTTTCTTT
TRBJ2-5 | TRBV4-1 | . | TRBD2 | CASSPTSGGPQETQYF | TGCGCCAGCAGTCCCACTAGCGGGGGGCCCCAAGAGACCCAGTACTTC